This TCR beta chain was sequenced in a study of beta chain features in type 1 diabetes. Populations obtained by sorting all exceeded 95% purity. The entirety of the isolated RNA underwent reverse transcription, so expressed TCRB transcripts were sequenced. The protocol was immunoSEQ multiplex PCR, while the TCRdb copy is restricted to in-frame clones and leaves out a portion. The sample contains around 44,000 clones, about half of which appear only once. Per germline, CDR1 LNHDA and CDR2 SQIVND (reference sequence). This CDR3 comprises 14 residues. V lost 6 bases, J lost 5 bases, and 7 bases stayed unmatched.

The J gene is TRBJ2-5, the V gene TRBV19, with 9 bases that match TRBD1. This sequence was found in a woman aged 25 to 39 in good health. Sequenced sample: stem cell memory CD4+ T cells from blood. CDR3 region: CASRPGTGTETQYF. Here the CDR3 DNA reads TGTGCCAGTAGACCCGGGACAGGGACGGAGACCCAGTACTTC.